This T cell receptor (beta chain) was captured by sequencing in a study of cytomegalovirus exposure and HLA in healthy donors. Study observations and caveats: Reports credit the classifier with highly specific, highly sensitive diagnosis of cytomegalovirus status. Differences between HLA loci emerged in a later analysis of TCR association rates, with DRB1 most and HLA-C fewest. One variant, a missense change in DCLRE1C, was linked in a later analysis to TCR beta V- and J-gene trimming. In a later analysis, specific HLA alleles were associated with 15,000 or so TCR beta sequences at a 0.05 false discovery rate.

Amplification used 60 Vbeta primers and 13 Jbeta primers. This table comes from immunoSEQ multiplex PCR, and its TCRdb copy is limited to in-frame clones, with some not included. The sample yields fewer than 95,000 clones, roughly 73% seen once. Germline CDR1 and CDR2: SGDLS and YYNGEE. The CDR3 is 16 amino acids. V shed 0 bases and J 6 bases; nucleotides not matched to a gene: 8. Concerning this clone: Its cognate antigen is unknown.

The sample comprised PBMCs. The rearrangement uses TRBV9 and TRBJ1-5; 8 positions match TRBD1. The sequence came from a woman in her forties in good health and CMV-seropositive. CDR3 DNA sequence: TGTGCCAGCAGCGTAGGTCAGGGGGCAATAGGTCAGCCCCAGCATTTT. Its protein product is CASSVGQGAIGQPQHF.